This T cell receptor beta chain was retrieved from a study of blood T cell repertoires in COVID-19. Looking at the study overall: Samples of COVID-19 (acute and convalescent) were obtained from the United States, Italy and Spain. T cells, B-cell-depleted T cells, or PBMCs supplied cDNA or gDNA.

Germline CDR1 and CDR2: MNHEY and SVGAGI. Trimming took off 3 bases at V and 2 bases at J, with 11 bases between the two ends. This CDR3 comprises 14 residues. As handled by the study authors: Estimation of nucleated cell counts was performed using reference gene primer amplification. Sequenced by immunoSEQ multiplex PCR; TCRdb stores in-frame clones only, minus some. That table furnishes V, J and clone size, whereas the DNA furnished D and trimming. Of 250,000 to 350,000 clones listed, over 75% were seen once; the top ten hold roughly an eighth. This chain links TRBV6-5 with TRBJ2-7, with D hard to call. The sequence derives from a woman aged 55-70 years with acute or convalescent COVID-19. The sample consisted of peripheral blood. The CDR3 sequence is CASSYRSTAYEQYF. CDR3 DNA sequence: TGTGCCAGCAGTTATCGGAGCACGGCCTACGAGCAGTACTTC.